This record looks at one T cell receptor beta chain sequence and its context. Which antigen it targets is not known. There are no base qualities to consult, and no much larger clone falls within one base. The data derive from a study of T cell responses to AZD1222 COVID-19 vaccine (dated by TCRdb to the early 2020s). Turning to the overall study: AZD1222 recipients whose second dose came at about 4 weeks and those whose second dose came at about 12 weeks were combined into one group, since spike-specific TCR depth and breadth did not differ between the two schedules. Trial participants were enrolled into age subgroups of 18-55, 56-69 and 70-plus years, which contained roughly 150, 30 and 60 TCR-sequenced participants, respectively. TCR sequencing covered 230 or so trial participants: 200 to 210 given two doses of AZD1222 and 26 given two doses of MenACWY control vaccine.

The CDR3 regions of human TCRbeta chains were analyzed by immunosequencing. As for the authors' bioinformatics: Repertoire TCRs were matched against a reference library of SARS-CoV-2-specific TCRs generated with the MIRA antigen-specificity platform. Breadth was defined as the fraction of unique TCRs that were SARS-CoV-2-associated, and depth was defined as the fraction of total T cells that were SARS-CoV-2-associated. Using the MIRA data, every spike-specific TCR was mapped to the spike region that the TCR reacted to and assigned to either a CD4 or a CD8 class. Log10-transformed breadth and depth values were compared by one-way ANOVA with Sidak's multiple comparisons tests. TCRdb took over this immuneACCESS table, retaining in-frame rearrangements with V and J assigned. Such tables are incomplete; in checked studies, under half of the missing clones stem from an unresolved V gene, and the remainder is unexplained. V and J calls and clone size are copied from that table; D and trimming were computed from the DNA. Within this sample are about 70,000 clones, with roughly 85% of them counted one time only. Roughly 22% of the sample is in the top ten clones.

The time point label, read with the paper, signifies: baseline before first vaccination. Samples from vaccinated people were obtained from the UK trials COV001 and COV002, which included a single-blind randomized controlled phase 2/3 trial of AZD1222 (ChAdOx1 nCoV-19) in healthy adults. Trial participant PBMC samples were collected at day 0 and day 28 after the second dose for TCRbeta chain sequencing. The CDR3 has 14 amino acids, counting the end cysteine and phenylalanine. Only CDR3 DNA is held: 42 bases, read in frame from base 1. The paper's findings and limits, for the study overall: After two AZD1222 doses, spike-specific TCR breadth and depth were significantly higher than at day 0 and than in MenACWY recipients. In the small 56-69-year group, the increase in depth fell short of significance, most likely because of low power. Reportedly, almost half of the unique spike-specific TCRs recognized epitopes lying outside the regions that are mutated in the B.1.351 and B.1.1.7 variants. Participants were mostly white British and included more females than males, and it was suggested by the authors that clonal diversity may have been underestimated. Only five to seven AZD1222 recipients were SARS-CoV-2 seropositive at baseline, limiting conclusions about previously exposed vaccinees. CD4 TCRs associated with the vaccine covered the entire spike protein, and the dominant responses were in regions 160-218 and 743-854. Because no samples from the day 14 peak response were available, repertoires could be characterized only after the peak T cell response.

The material sequenced was peripheral blood, taken on day 0 of AZD1222 vaccination. The sequence derives from an adult in good health. The chain joins TRBV21-1 to TRBJ1-4. TRBV21-1 is described as a pseudogene. The CDR3: CASSPGPWREKLFF. The DNA is as follows: TGTGCCAGCAGCCCGGGCCCCTGGAGAGAAAAACTGTTTTTT.